This T cell receptor (beta chain) originates from a study of cytomegalovirus exposure and HLA in healthy donors. The study's findings and limits: In terms of immune exposure information, only CMV serostatus was available. It was 150 or so TCR beta chains that were listed as cytomegalovirus-associated.

Comment on this clone: The target antigen is unknown.

PCR was performed using 60 Vbeta and 13 Jbeta primers. The method was immunoSEQ multiplex PCR; TCRdb's version includes in-frame clones alone and lacks a portion of them. This sample yields approximately 170,000 clones, of which around 77% are seen a single time; about 1.9% belongs to the top ten. This sequence originates from a woman aged 25-40 years in good health and CMV-seropositive. The sequenced sample consisted of PBMCs.

CDR3 nucleotides: TGTGCCAGCAGTCCAGAAACTGGACTAGCGGACCAAGAGACCCAGTACTTC. This sequence encodes CASSPETGLADQETQYF. The rearrangement uses TRBV7-2 and TRBJ2-5, with 10 nucleotides matching TRBD2. Germline V gene sequence: CDR1 SGHTA, CDR2 FQGNSA. The junction had 10 bases not matched to a gene; V was cut back by 6 bases and J by 0 bases. The CDR3 loop spans 17 amino acids. The full variable domain, its missing parts supplied by reference TRBV7-2 and TRBJ2-5, is GAGVSQSPSNKVTEKGKDVELRCDPISGHTALYWYRQSLGQGLEFLIYFQGNSAPDKSGLPSDRFSAERTGGSVSTLTIQRTQQEDSAVYLCASSPETGLADQETQYFGPGTRLLVL.